One sample yielded the 28 T cell receptor beta chains listed below, sequenced in a study of Tregs in tolerant kidney transplant recipients. Profiling relied on immunoSEQ multiplex PCR, and the TCRdb table lists in-frame clones only, not all of them. Of under 95,000 clones in the sample, 80% to 95% are singletons; the top ten hold around 0.32%. Sample: Tregs from blood, taken before the transplant. The receptors originated from a human donor who received a combined kidney and bone marrow transplant.

The chain joins TRBV28 to TRBJ1-1; D is uncertain. The CDR3 extends over 13 amino acids. CDR1 and CDR2 from the germline V gene are MDHEN and SYDVKM. V lost 7 bases, J lost 2 bases, and 11 bases lay in between. CDR3 DNA: TGTGCCAGCACCGGGGATCCCAACACTGAAGCTTTCTTT. Translation gives CASTGDPNTEAFF.

The V call is TRBV27, the J call TRBJ1-2, with D unresolved. This CDR3 region has 16 residues. The germline V and J ends were trimmed by 6 bases and 8 bases, with 25 bases remaining between them. The germline V gene encodes CDR1 MNHEY and CDR2 SMNVEV (reference sequence). Written as DNA, the CDR3 is TGTGCCAGCAGCCGGCCTATTACCTCTCTCCTCGGGGGCTACACCTTC. As protein: CASSRPITSLLGGYTF.

The chain carries TRBV7-8 and TRBJ2-2; D might be TRBD1 or TRBD2, each matching 6 bases. The CDR3 is 16 amino acids. V was shortened by 1 base and J by 0 bases, with 9 bases between the two germline ends. CDR1 is SGHVS and CDR2 is FQNEAQ in the germline V gene. The CDR3 DNA follows: TGTGCCAGCAGCTTAGTGGGGGGCCCGAACACCGGGGAGCTGTTTTTT. It specifies CASSLVGGPNTGELFF.

The rearrangement uses TRBV27 and TRBJ2-1; tentatively, D is TRBD1 (6 bases). CDR1 and CDR2 from the germline V gene are MNHEY and SMNVEV (reference sequence). Trimming left V 6 bases short and J 4 bases short, with 16 bases between. The CDR3 sequence is 15 residues long. Written as DNA, the CDR3 is TGTGCCAGCAGAGGGGGTGGTGCACAATACAATGAGCAGTTCTTC. This codes for CASRGGGAQYNEQFF.

This chain links TRBV29-1 with TRBJ1-4, with unresolved D. V lost 4 bases and J 7 bases, leaving 7 bases between the germline ends. CDR3 length equals 11 residues. CDR1 and CDR2 from the germline V gene are SQVTM and ANQGSEA. Here the CDR3 reads CSVVHLEKLFF. The CDR3 bases are TGCAGCGTTGTACATCTTGAAAAACTGTTTTTT.

This chain uses TRBV5-1 with TRBJ1-6; D ambiguous. The V gene's germline CDR1 is SGHRS and CDR2 YFSETQ. V was pared by 5 bases and J by 0 bases, with 9 bases between. The CDR3 contains 15 residues. The CDR3 DNA reads as TGCGCCAGCAGGGCCACGAGCTCCTATAATTCACCCCTCCACTTT. The encoded protein is CASRATSSYNSPLHF.

With respect to this clone: The sample holds other DNA sequences that translate to the same CDR3. The genes are TRBV10-1 and TRBJ2-3; D might be TRBD1 (7 bases). In germline, CDR1 is WNHNN, CDR2 SYGVQD (reference sequence). The CDR3 runs to 16 residues. The V end lost 7 bases, the J end lost 2 bases, and 19 bases lay between the germline ends. CDR3: CASTLNFRGVTDTQYF. The DNA for the CDR3 is TGCGCCAGCACGCTCAACTTCAGGGGGGTCACAGATACGCAGTATTTT.

The chain is built from TRBV2 and TRBJ1-1; tentative D call: TRBD1 (6 bases). In germline, CDR1 is SNHLY, CDR2 FYNNEI. V was clipped by 6 bases and J by 5 bases, with 31 bases between them. The CDR3 has 19 residues. The CDR3 nucleotides read TGTGCCAGCAGACAGGAGGGGGGCGTTTTAGGTAGACAAGGGACTGAAGCTTTCTTT. Translation: CASRQEGGVLGRQGTEAFF.

CDR3 in DNA: TGTGCCAGCAGTTCTTCCCCCCTGGGGCGGCCCTTGTTCTTC. Encoded protein: CASSSSPLGRPLFF. The chain has TRBV28 and TRBJ2-1; D is possibly TRBD1 (5 bases). Per germline, CDR1 MDHEN and CDR2 SYDVKM. V was shortened by 4 bases and J by 15 bases, with 22 bases between the two germline ends. The CDR3 runs 14 residues.

The genes are TRBV6-6 and TRBJ1-2; D not resolved. The V and J ends lost 2 bases and 4 bases respectively, with 11 bases between them. Germline V CDR1 and CDR2: MNHNY, SVGAGI (reference sequence). This CDR3 has 14 residues. The CDR3 reads CASSYDKSFYGYTF. In nucleotides, the CDR3 is TGTGCCAGCAGTTACGACAAAAGCTTCTATGGCTACACCTTC.

J is TRBJ2-5 and V is TRBV5-1; possible D gene TRBD2, 6 bases. The ends were cut back, 5 bases at V and 5 bases at J, with 19 bases in the middle. The CDR3 consists of 15 residues. Germline CDR1 is SGHRS and CDR2 is YFSETQ. The CDR3: CASRLRREGSETQYF. CDR3 nucleotides: TGCGCCAGCAGATTACGGCGGGAAGGTTCGGAGACCCAGTACTTC.

Written as DNA, the CDR3 is TGTGCCAGCAGTTTACCCCAAACCGGGACAGGGCTCGAAGAGACCCAGTACTTC. It specifies CASSLPQTGTGLEETQYF. The chain uses TRBV27 and TRBJ2-5; TRBD1 agrees at 9 bases. With 2 bases clipped from V and 3 bases from J, the junction kept 13 bases outside the gene matches. Germline CDR1 reads MNHEY; CDR2 reads SMNVEV (reference sequence). The CDR3 consists of 18 residues.

This clone came up once. The chain joins TRBV2 to TRBJ2-4; either TRBD1 or TRBD2 may supply D (5 bases each). The CDR3 covers 12 residues. CDR1 and CDR2 from the germline V gene are SNHLY and FYNNEI. V shed 1 base and J shed 8 bases, with 6 bases lying between them. CDR3 DNA sequence: TGTGCCAGCAGTGAAGGAGGGGACATTCAGTACTTC. Its translation is CASSEGGDIQYF.

A note on this clone: A read error may produce the germline difference seen at one junction end. This chain connects TRBV7-7 to TRBJ2-7; TRBD1 aligns across 7 bases. The germline V gene encodes CDR1 SSHAT and CDR2 FNYEAQ (reference sequence). CDR3 size: 15 residues. CDR3 loop: CASSPRTGVDAEQYF. The CDR3 bases are TGTGCTAGCAGCCCGAGGACAGGAGTGGATGCCGAGCAGTACTTC. Looking up the rest from reference TRBV7-7 and TRBJ2-7 gives the full variable domain: GAGVSQSPRYKVTKRGQDVTLRCDPISSHATLYWYQQALGQGPEFLTYFNYEAQPDKSGLPSDRFSAERPEGSISTLTIQRTEQRDSAMYRCASSPRTGVDAEQYFGPGTRLTVT.

In DNA form, the CDR3 reads TGTGCCAGCAGCCAACAGGGGCCAGATACGCAGTATTTT. Its translation is CASSQQGPDTQYF. V gene TRBV5-5 combines with J gene TRBJ2-3; 7 bases line up with TRBD1. The CDR3 consists of 13 residues. In germline, CDR1 is SGHKS, CDR2 YYEKEE (reference sequence). V was clipped by 4 bases and J by 4 bases; unmatched bases: 3.

The J gene is TRBJ2-7, the V gene TRBV19, with 7 nucleotides matching TRBD2. CDR1 LNHDA and CDR2 SQIVND come from the germline V gene (reference sequence). This CDR3 has 14 residues. The V gene end was trimmed by 10 bases and the J gene end by 3 bases; junction bases not matched to a gene: 12. CDR3 sequence (DNA): TGTGCCACCTCCAAGGGAGGGCCTTTCTACGAGCAGTACTTC. Translating it yields CATSKGGPFYEQYF.

The rearrangement uses TRBV27 and TRBJ2-5; unclear D gene. V was shortened by 3 bases and J by 0 bases, with 14 bases between the two germline ends. CDR1 and CDR2 (germline): MNHEY, SMNVEV (reference sequence). CDR3 length: 16 residues. The CDR3 nucleotides are TGTGCCAGCAGTTTTATGTTGTGGGGTGACCAAGAGACCCAGTACTTC. It codes for CASSFMLWGDQETQYF.

The chain employs TRBV5-1 and TRBJ2-7; D is perhaps TRBD2 (6 bases). This CDR3 has 12 residues. Germline CDR1 is SGHRS and CDR2 is YFSETQ. Trimming left V 2 bases short and J 4 bases short, with 7 bases between. The CDR3 reads CASSLRGYEQYF. CDR3 DNA sequence: TGCGCCAGCAGCTTACGGGGGTACGAGCAGTACTTC.

This chain joins TRBV30 and TRBJ1-5, with D unclear. The V end was cut by 3 bases, the J end by 3 bases, with 9 bases between. The length of the CDR3 is 13 residues. Germline loops: CDR1 GTSNPN, CDR2 SVGIG (reference sequence). CDR3 in DNA: TGTGCCTGGAGAGAGGCCTTCAATCAGCCCCAGCATTTT. Encoded protein: CAWREAFNQPQHF.

The CDR3 DNA reads as TGTGCCAGCAGTTTACCCGGGACAAAGGGACTCTACGAGCAGTACTTC. It encodes CASSLPGTKGLYEQYF. The gene calls are TRBV28 and TRBJ2-7; D tentatively fits TRBD1 or TRBD2 (6 bases each). The CDR3 spans 16 residues. The germline V and J ends were trimmed by 2 bases and 3 bases, with 17 bases remaining between them. The germline CDR1 and CDR2 sequences are MDHEN and SYDVKM.

The rearrangement joins TRBV25-1 to TRBJ2-5, with TRBD2 matching 12 bases. Trimming cost V 8 bases and J 5 bases; bases outside gene matches: 9. The CDR3 loop spans 15 amino acids. From germline, CDR1 is MGHDK and CDR2 SYGVNS. CDR3 region: CASGRTSGAGETQYF. The CDR3 DNA is TGTGCCAGCGGTCGGACTAGCGGGGCGGGGGAGACCCAGTACTTC.

As regards this clone: Other DNA sequences in the sample encode the same CDR3. The chain combines TRBV18 with TRBJ1-1; TRBD1 might be the D (5 bases). Between the trimmed V and J ends, which lost 1 base and 0 bases, there was a span of 6 bases. CDR3 length: 14 residues. Per the germline V gene, CDR1 is KGHSH and CDR2 is LQKENI. The CDR3 nucleotides read TGTGCCAGCTCACCACAGGGGATGAACACTGAAGCTTTCTTT. Residues: CASSPQGMNTEAFF.

Only one count was recorded for this clone. This specimen includes other DNA sequences encoding the same CDR3. V gene TRBV5-1 combines with J gene TRBJ2-1, with D unresolved. This CDR3 spans 13 amino acids. Germline CDR1 and CDR2: SGHRS and YFSETQ. The germline V and J ends were trimmed by 4 bases and 8 bases, with 13 bases remaining between them. The CDR3 DNA is TGCGCCAGCAGCGCGGATAGGGTGGATGAGCAGTTCTTC. Protein product: CASSADRVDEQFF. The full variable domain, with the rest looked up from reference TRBV5-1 and TRBJ2-1, is KAGVTQTPRYLIKTRGQQVTLSCSPISGHRSVSWYQQTPGQGLQFLFEYFSETQRNKGNFPGRFSGRQFSNSRSEMNVSTLELGDSALYLCASSADRVDEQFFGPGTRLTVL.

The V gene is TRBV4-2, the J gene TRBJ2-3; a possible D gene is TRBD1 (5 bases). Trimming left V 4 bases short and J 8 bases short, with 16 bases between. Germline loops: CDR1 LGHNA, CDR2 YNFKEQ. This CDR3 is built from 14 residues. The CDR3 is CASSLLKGPGTQYF. The CDR3 DNA is TGTGCCAGCAGCCTGCTGAAGGGGCCGGGTACGCAGTATTTT.

Only one count was recorded for this clone. The rearrangement joins TRBV23-1 to TRBJ2-5, with 11 bases identical to TRBD2. TRBV23-1 is reported as an ORF; its role is uncertain. After removal of 9 bases from V and 3 bases from J, the junction contained 12 bases not matched to a gene. The CDR3 length is 16 residues. The CDR3 bases are TGCGCCAGTACCTGGAGGGGGACTAGCGGAGAAGAGACCCAGTACTTC. Encoded protein: CASTWRGTSGEETQYF.

The genes are TRBV6-6 and TRBJ2-7; TRBD1 agrees at 9 bases. V was clipped by 6 bases and J by 2 bases; unmatched bases: 5. The V gene's germline CDR1 is MNHNY and CDR2 SVGAGI (reference sequence). This CDR3 spans 14 amino acids. The CDR3 DNA sequence: TGTGCCAGCAGCCACCGGGACAGGGCCTACGAGCAGTACTTC. Translating gives CASSHRDRAYEQYF.

The chain links TRBV6-1 to TRBJ1-5; TRBD1 is a possible D gene (6 bases). Germline V lookup: CDR1 MNHNS, CDR2 SASEGT. The CDR3 contains 14 residues. Trimming shortened V by 4 bases and J by 7 bases, and 14 bases separated the two germline ends. DNA of the CDR3: TGTGCCAGCAGTGTGTCTCCCGGGGGCCAGCCCCAGCATTTT. The encoded protein is CASSVSPGGQPQHF.

The chain carries TRBV29-1 and TRBJ1-1; unclear D gene. Trimming shortened V by 6 bases and J by 4 bases, and 12 bases separated the two germline ends. Germline assignment: CDR1 SQVTM and CDR2 ANQGSEA. There are 12 residues in the CDR3. CDR3 sequence (DNA): TGCAGCGTGGCTCACGGGTCCACTGAAGCTTTCTTT. Translated, it gives CSVAHGSTEAFF.